This T cell receptor (beta chain) emerged from a study of blood T cells in healthy people across ages. The study's findings and limits: Older age coincided with a roughly linear decline in TCR beta diversity per million T cells.

In this sample, this clonotype turned up a few times. The target antigen is unknown. Germline assignment: CDR1 KGHSH and CDR2 LQKENI. This CDR3 has 14 amino acids. Trimming took off 5 bases at V and 4 bases at J, with 12 bases between the two ends. Together with a sample-barcoded 5' primer, a J-beta primer mix was included in a second PCR lasting roughly 6 to 12 cycles. TCRdb re-called the 5' RACE reads through MiXCR, storing one row per CDR3 protein. Counted here are about 800,000 distinct CDR3 sequences, around 45% occurring once; the ten biggest clones make up around 18%. The rearrangement links TRBV18 to TRBJ2-1; tentatively, D is TRBD2 (5 bases). The sample was blood. The source of this sequence is a man older than 75 in good health. CDR3 in amino acids: CASSERISYNEQFF. The CDR3 nucleotides read TGTGCCAGCTCAGAGCGGATTTCGTACAATGAGCAGTTCTTC.